Presented here are 23 T cell receptor beta chains from one specimen sequenced in a study of T cells in localized non-small cell lung cancer. Produced via immunoSEQ multiplex PCR; TCRdb's table is partial and in-frame only. The profile shows about 2,300 clones, about 20% of them singletons. Sequencing was performed on lung tumor tissue, taken before any cancer treatment. All receptors come from a man aged 40 to 70 with stage I lung adenocarcinoma.

V is TRBV1 and J is TRBJ1-4; no DNA check was done on the table's D call, TRBD1. TRBV1 is annotated as a pseudogene. This CDR3 is 18 amino acids long. CDR3 bases: TGCGCCAGCAGCCAACCTTCGGACAGGGGGCCGATTAATGAAAAACTGTTTTTT. It specifies CASSQPSDRGPINEKLFF.

V and J are TRBV29-1 and TRBJ2-7, with 8 bases that match TRBD1. The CDR3 consists of 15 residues. J lost 4 bases, V lost 3 bases, and 11 bases had no gene match. Germline lookup yields CDR1 SQVTM and CDR2 ANQGSEA. This CDR3 is CSVDDRRQGRYEQYF. For the CDR3, the DNA is TGCAGCGTTGATGATCGGCGACAGGGGAGGTACGAGCAGTACTTC.

V gene TRBV11-3 combines with J gene TRBJ2-7; TRBD1 matches 9 bases. V lost 5 bases, J lost 6 bases, and 11 bases stayed unmatched. The V gene's germline CDR1 is SGHNT and CDR2 YENEEA. CDR3 length: 15 residues. CDR3 in DNA: TGTGCCAGCAGCCCTCCCACGACAGGGGGGGTCGAGCAGTACTTC. It codes for CASSPPTTGGVEQYF.

V gene TRBV6-8 combines with J gene TRBJ2-2, with 9 bases matching TRBD1. The CDR3 extends over 16 amino acids. Trimming removed 5 bases from V and 5 bases from J; junction bases left unmatched: 9. CDR1 is MNHGY and CDR2 is SAAAGT in the germline V gene. The CDR3 region has the DNA TGTGCCAGCAGTAAGGTCCGACAGGGGGAAACCGGGGAGCTGTTTTTT. Encoded protein: CASSKVRQGETGELFF.

In its sample, this clone ranks as medium-sized. This chain links TRBV9 with TRBJ1-4, with a tentative D call TRBD1 (6 bases). The V gene's germline CDR1 is SGDLS and CDR2 YYNGEE. Between the trimmed V and J ends, which lost 5 bases and 7 bases, there was a span of 15 bases. This CDR3 is built from 14 residues. The CDR3: CASRVDRLSEKLFF. The CDR3 DNA is TGTGCCAGCAGGGTGGACAGATTAAGTGAAAAACTGTTTTTT.

This clone was seen a few times. The chain employs TRBV11-3 and TRBJ2-3; TRBD2 aligns across 12 bases. The CDR3 is 17 residues long. V shed 6 bases, J shed 2 bases, and the junction held 9 bases outside the gene matches. In germline, CDR1 is SGHNT, CDR2 YENEEA. CDR3 amino acids: CASSGSTSGGNTDTQYF. DNA of the CDR3: TGTGCCAGCAGTGGGAGCACTAGCGGGGGGAACACAGATACGCAGTATTTT.

This chain joins TRBV25-1 and TRBJ1-4; D not certain. The CDR3 is 15 amino acids. V was trimmed by 0 bases and J by 4 bases, leaving 9 bases between them. Germline lookup yields CDR1 MGHDK and CDR2 SYGVNS. The chain's CDR3 is CASSEYGRSNEKLFF. The CDR3 region has the DNA TGTGCCAGCAGTGAATATGGGCGCAGTAATGAAAAACTGTTTTTT.

The CDR3 protein is CASERGSGQNYEQYF. CDR3 in DNA: TGTGCCAGCGAGAGGGGGAGCGGTCAGAACTACGAGCAGTACTTC. This chain connects TRBV28 to TRBJ2-7; maybe TRBD1 (6 bases). This CDR3 comprises 15 residues. Germline CDR1 and CDR2: MDHEN and SYDVKM. Trimming stripped 8 bases from V and 3 bases from J, with 20 bases between.

This clone showed up just once. The chain couples TRBV29-1 to TRBJ2-1; 7 nucleotides match TRBD1. V lost 7 bases, J lost 8 bases, and 8 bases stayed unmatched. CDR1 is SQVTM and CDR2 is ANQGSEA in the germline V gene. This CDR3 has 12 amino acids. The CDR3 region is CSGQGSEDEQFF. The CDR3 DNA reads as TGCAGCGGACAGGGTAGTGAAGATGAGCAGTTCTTC.

The chain is built from TRBV11-3 and TRBJ2-5; TRBD2 matches 12 bases. This CDR3 region has 16 residues. Germline lookup yields CDR1 SGHNT and CDR2 YENEEA. Germline trimming cut 5 bases from V and 5 bases from J; bases unmatched to any gene: 9. Written as DNA, the CDR3 is TGTGCCAGCAGCCAGGGGACTAGCGGGCTGTGGGAGACCCAGTACTTC. Its protein is CASSQGTSGLWETQYF. The full variable domain, completed using reference TRBV11-3 and TRBJ2-5, is EAGVVQSPRYKIIEKKQPVAFWCNPISGHNTLYWYLQNLGQGPELLIRYENEEAVDDSQLPKDRFSAERLKGVDSTLKIQPAELGDSAVYLCASSQGTSGLWETQYFGPGTRLLVL.

Only a few counts were recorded for this clone. The chain joins TRBV19 to TRBJ2-5; D uncertain. The CDR3 length is 13 residues. Germline lookup yields CDR1 LNHDA and CDR2 SQIVND (reference sequence). With 4 bases removed from V and 0 bases from J, the gap between germline ends came to 6 bases. The CDR3 loop is CASSKTHQETQYF. DNA for the CDR3: TGTGCCAGTAGTAAGACCCACCAAGAGACCCAGTACTTC.

The chain carries TRBV6-8 and TRBJ2-7, with 9 nucleotides matching TRBD1. The junction had 7 bases not matched to a gene; V was cut back by 8 bases and J by 5 bases. Germline V gene lookup returns CDR1 MNHGY and CDR2 SAAAGT. This CDR3 comprises 13 residues. CDR3 in amino acids: CASVDRGHHEQYF. In DNA, the CDR3 is TGTGCCAGCGTGGACAGGGGACACCACGAGCAGTACTTC.

The chain uses TRBV25-1 and TRBJ1-1; D call uncertain. The germline V gene encodes CDR1 MGHDK and CDR2 SYGVNS. The CDR3 loop spans 13 amino acids. With 2 bases removed from V and 7 bases from J, the gap between germline ends came to 11 bases. The CDR3 protein is CASSEKEANEAFF. As DNA, the CDR3 is TGTGCCAGCAGTGAAAAGGAGGCAAATGAAGCTTTCTTT.

This chain uses TRBV6-8 with TRBJ1-5; 7 bases match TRBD1. Germline loops: CDR1 MNHGY, CDR2 SAAAGT. With 10 bases clipped from V and 0 bases from J, the junction kept 12 bases outside the gene matches. CDR3 length: 16 amino acids. CDR3 protein: CATGGDSAYSNQPQHF. CDR3 coding DNA: TGTGCCACCGGGGGGGACAGCGCCTATAGCAATCAGCCCCAGCATTTT.

This chain uses TRBV11-3 with TRBJ2-7; 7 nucleotides match TRBD1. The CDR3 length is 15 residues. Germline values: CDR1 SGHNT, CDR2 YENEEA. V was clipped by 6 bases and J by 2 bases; unmatched bases: 10. Here the CDR3 DNA reads TGTGCCAGCAGTTATGGACCGGGACAGACCTACGAGCAGTACTTC. Amino acid sequence: CASSYGPGQTYEQYF.

This clone occurred a few times. CDR3 nucleotide sequence: TGTGCCAGCAGTGTGTGGCGGGAATGGGAGACCCAGTACTTC. This gives the protein CASSVWREWETQYF. The rearrangement joins TRBV6-8 to TRBJ2-5; a weak D match, TRBD2 (6 bases). The germline V gene encodes CDR1 MNHGY and CDR2 SAAAGT. The ends were cut back, 5 bases at V and 5 bases at J, with 15 bases in the middle. The CDR3 is 14 amino acids.

This clone was observed a handful of times. The genes are TRBV9 and TRBJ2-7; the D gene is possibly TRBD2 (7 bases). This CDR3 comprises 14 residues. V lost 1 base and J lost 2, with 10 bases in between. Germline-derived CDR1 and CDR2 are SGDLS and YYNGEE. CDR3 loop: CASSVRGDTYEQYF. The CDR3 DNA is TGTGCCAGCAGCGTACGGGGGGACACCTACGAGCAGTACTTC.

This clone was counted a few times. The rearrangement joins TRBV11-3 to TRBJ2-1, with D unresolved. The CDR3 sequence is 14 residues long. Trimming pared 0 bases from V and 3 bases from J, leaving 6 bases between. Per the germline V gene, CDR1 is SGHNT and CDR2 is YENEEA. This chain's CDR3 is CASSLDQDYNEQFF. In nucleotides, the CDR3 is TGTGCCAGCAGCTTAGATCAGGACTACAATGAGCAGTTCTTC.

V usage is TRBV2 and J usage is TRBJ2-3; unclear D gene. With 6 bases removed from V and 6 bases from J, the gap between germline ends came to 10 bases. Germline CDR1 reads SNHLY; CDR2 reads FYNNEI. The CDR3 loop spans 12 amino acids. CDR3 sequence reads: CASRVQSDTQYF. The CDR3 nucleotides are TGTGCCAGCAGGGTGCAGAGCGATACGCAGTATTTT.

The chain recombines TRBV28 with TRBJ2-3; no clear D gene. The V gene's germline CDR1 is MDHEN and CDR2 SYDVKM. The germline V and J ends were trimmed by 4 bases and 2 bases, with 4 bases remaining between them. The CDR3 consists of 12 residues. This CDR3 is CASSSATDTQYF. CDR3 bases: TGTGCCAGCAGTTCAGCCACAGATACGCAGTATTTT.

This clone was found a few times. This chain links TRBV4-1 with TRBJ1-4; D remains unclear. The germline CDR1 and CDR2 sequences are MGHRA and YSYEKL. V lost 4 bases, J lost 6 bases, and 18 bases lay in between. The CDR3 covers 16 residues. DNA of the CDR3: TGCGCCAGCAGCCGGTTTACGCCGGGGTCTGATGAAAAACTGTTTTTT. Its translation is CASSRFTPGSDEKLFF.

The chain couples TRBV12-5 to TRBJ1-4; 7 positions match TRBD1. Germline V gene lookup returns CDR1 LGHNT and CDR2 FRNRAP. This CDR3 spans 13 amino acids. In DNA, the CDR3 is TGTGCCAGCAAACGGACAGGTAGAGAAAAACTGTTTTTT. Protein sequence: CASKRTGREKLFF. Filled out from reference TRBV12-5 and TRBJ1-4, the complete variable domain reads DARVTQTPRHKVTEMGQEVTMRCQPILGHNTVFWYRQTMMQGLELLAYFRNRAPLDDSGMPKDRFSAEMPDATLATLKIQPSEPRDSAVYFCASKRTGREKLFFGSGTQLSVL.

The V and J genes are TRBV2 and TRBJ2-2, with unresolved D. The CDR3 contains 16 residues. V was trimmed by 0 bases and J by 1 base, leaving 9 bases between them. Germline V gene lookup returns CDR1 SNHLY and CDR2 FYNNEI. The CDR3 bases are TGTGCCAGCAGTGAAGCGGAAGTGGGGAACACCGGGGAGCTGTTTTTT. This translates into CASSEAEVGNTGELFF.